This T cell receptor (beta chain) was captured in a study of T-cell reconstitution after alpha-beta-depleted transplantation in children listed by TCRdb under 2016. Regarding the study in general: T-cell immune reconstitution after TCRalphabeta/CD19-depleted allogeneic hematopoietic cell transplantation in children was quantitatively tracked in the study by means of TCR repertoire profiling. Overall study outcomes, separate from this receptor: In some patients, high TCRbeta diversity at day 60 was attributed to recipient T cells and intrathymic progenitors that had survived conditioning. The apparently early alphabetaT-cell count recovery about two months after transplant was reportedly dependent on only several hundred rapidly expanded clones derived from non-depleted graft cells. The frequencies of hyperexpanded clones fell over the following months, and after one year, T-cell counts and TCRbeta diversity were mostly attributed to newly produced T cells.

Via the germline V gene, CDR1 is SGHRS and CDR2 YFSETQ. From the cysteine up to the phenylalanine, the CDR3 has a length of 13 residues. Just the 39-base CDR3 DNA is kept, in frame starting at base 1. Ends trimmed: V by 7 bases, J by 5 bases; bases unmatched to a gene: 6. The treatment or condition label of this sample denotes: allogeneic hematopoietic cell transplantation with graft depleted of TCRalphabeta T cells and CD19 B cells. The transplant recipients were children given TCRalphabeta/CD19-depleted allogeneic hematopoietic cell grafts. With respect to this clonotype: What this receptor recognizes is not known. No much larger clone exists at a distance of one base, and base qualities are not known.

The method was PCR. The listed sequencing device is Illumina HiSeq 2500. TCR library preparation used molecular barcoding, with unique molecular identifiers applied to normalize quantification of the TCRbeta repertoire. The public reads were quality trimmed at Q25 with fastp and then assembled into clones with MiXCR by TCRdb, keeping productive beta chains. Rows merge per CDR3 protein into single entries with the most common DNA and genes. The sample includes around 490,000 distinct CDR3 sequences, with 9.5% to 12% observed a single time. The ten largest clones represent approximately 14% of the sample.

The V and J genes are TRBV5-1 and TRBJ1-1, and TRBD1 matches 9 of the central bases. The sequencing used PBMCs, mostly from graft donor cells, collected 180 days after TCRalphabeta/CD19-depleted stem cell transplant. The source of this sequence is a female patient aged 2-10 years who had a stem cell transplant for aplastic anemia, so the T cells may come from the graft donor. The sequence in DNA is TGCGCCAGCGCACAGGGGGCGCGTACTGAAGCTTTCTTT. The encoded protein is CASAQGARTEAFF.